This T cell receptor beta chain was sequenced in a study of CD8 T cells in Susac syndrome. When the RNA was reverse transcribed, random hexamers were used with an input of about 0.5 to 1 ug. A single record per CDR3 protein comes from TCRdb applying MiXCR to the immunoSEQ multiplex PCR reads. In the table there are some 160,000 distinct CDR3 sequences, roughly nine tenths of which are singletons. The ends were cut back, 1 base at V and 6 bases at J, with 14 bases in the middle. Germline V gene lookup returns CDR1 LGHNA and CDR2 YSLEER. This CDR3 region has 15 residues. Sequencing used CD4+ T cells from PBMCs. The sequence derives from a human donor in good health. This chain joins TRBV4-3 and TRBJ2-3, with D perhaps given as TRBD1 or TRBD2 (5 bases each). CDR3 amino acids: CASSQGAQGEDTQYF. The CDR3, as DNA: TGCGCCAGCAGCCAAGGCGCTCAGGGAGAGGATACGCAGTATTTT.